A selection of T cell receptor beta chains follows, all from one sample in a study of vaccination and CD4 T cells after COVID-19. Antigen specificity for these receptors is unknown. TCRdb re-called the PCR reads through MiXCR, storing one row per CDR3 protein. The sample has approximately 12,000 distinct CDR3 sequences; 55% to 65% are singletons. This specimen was CD4+ T cells from blood, cultured in vitro, taken before SARS-CoV-2 vaccination. The receptor set was obtained from a human donor who had recovered from COVID-19. The conserved cysteine and the conserved F or W are not part of the CDR3 here.

TRBV20-1,SAAGLYGYT
TRBV27,ASSSRGDTEAF
TRBV7-2,ASSLGTGELF
TRBV10-3,AIRSPGETQY
TRBV20-1,SARDDRGPDTGELF
TRBV11-3,ASSLDGPQETQY
TRBV6-1,ASSADRINQPQH
TRBV24-1,ATGGLGSGELF
TRBV20-1,SARDRGGQGGYT
TRBV11-1,ASSSPGGDWYNEQF
TRBV4-1,ASKGLSGANVLT
TRBV15,ATSRVPGLEQF
TRBV2,ASSGDGQAWSNQPQH
TRBV11-2,ASSSFRAGGIEQF
TRBV27,ASSTGRGIGEPYEQY
TRBV20-1,SARDPGQGAGTQY
TRBV7-9,ASSLEQNSPLH
TRBV19,ASSFLGTTESST
TRBV27,ASSLGSGAGNTIY
TRBV11-2,ASSLGSQEPQH
TRBV2,ASSERAPYGYT
TRBV7-8,ASSSGTDLFNYGYT
TRBV27,ASSTTVNTGELF
TRBV19,ASSINAPGGTEAF
TRBV7-6,ASSLRVGEQY
TRBV19,ASSIRYRVNTEAF